Listed here is a single TCR beta chain. The sample originates from a study of shared clonotypes between healthy human individuals. Study background: Three plates each covered CD4 naive and memory; CD8 naive two, CD8 memory one.

CD8 cells classed as naive were CD45RO-negative and positively selected for CCR7, excluding terminally differentiated effector memory CD45RA+ cells. Trimming pared 1 base from V and 8 bases from J, leaving 15 bases between. The CDR3 consists of 15 residues. Germline CDR1 is SGHVS and CDR2 is FQNEAQ. Several immunoSEQ 96-well plates shared each subset's DNA, each plate a replicate. Only in-frame clones appear in the TCRdb table, and some are missing; sequencing was by immunoSEQ multiplex PCR. The sample has some 2,100,000 clones, more than 85% seen once; the top ten hold over 1.5%. The sequence was obtained from a man in his late teens or twenties in good health. Some clones in this sample may be carry-over from other donors' samples. What was sequenced was naive CD8+ T cells from PBMCs. The gene calls are TRBV7-8 and TRBJ2-1; TRBD2 might be the D (7 bases). CDR3 region: CASSLVGGGPDEQFF. Written as DNA, the CDR3 is TGTGCCAGCAGCTTAGTAGGGGGAGGGCCCGATGAGCAGTTCTTC.